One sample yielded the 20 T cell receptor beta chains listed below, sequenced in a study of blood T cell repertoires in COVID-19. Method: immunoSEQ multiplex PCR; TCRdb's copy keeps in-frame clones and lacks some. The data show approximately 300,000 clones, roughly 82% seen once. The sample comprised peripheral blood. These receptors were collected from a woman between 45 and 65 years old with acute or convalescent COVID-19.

The CDR3 DNA reads TGTGCCATCAGTGAGCAAGGGGGTACTGGAAACACCATATATTTT. It is translated as CAISEQGGTGNTIYF. The V gene is TRBV10-3, the J gene TRBJ1-3, with TRBD1 as a possible D gene (6 bases). V was clipped by 2 bases and J by 2 bases, with 10 bases between them. Germline CDR1 and CDR2: ENHRY and SYGVKD. This CDR3 is 15 amino acids long.

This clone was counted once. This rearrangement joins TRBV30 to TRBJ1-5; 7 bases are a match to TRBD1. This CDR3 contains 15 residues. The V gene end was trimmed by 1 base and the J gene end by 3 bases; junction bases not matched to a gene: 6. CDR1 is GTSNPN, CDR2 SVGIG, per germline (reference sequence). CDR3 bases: TGTGCCTGGAGTGAAGCCGGGACAGTCAATCAGCCCCAGCATTTT. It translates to CAWSEAGTVNQPQHF.

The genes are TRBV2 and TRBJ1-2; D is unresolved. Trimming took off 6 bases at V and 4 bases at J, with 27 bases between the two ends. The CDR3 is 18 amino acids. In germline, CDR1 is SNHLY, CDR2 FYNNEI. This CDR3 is CASRSLRSDRSGVYGYTF. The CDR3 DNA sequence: TGTGCCAGCAGAAGCCTTAGGAGTGATCGCAGCGGGGTCTATGGCTACACCTTC.

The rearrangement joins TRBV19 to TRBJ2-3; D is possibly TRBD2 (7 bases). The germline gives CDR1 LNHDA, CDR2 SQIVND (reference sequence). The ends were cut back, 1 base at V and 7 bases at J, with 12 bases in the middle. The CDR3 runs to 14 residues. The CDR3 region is CASSIGGGPYTQYF. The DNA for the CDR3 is TGTGCCAGTAGTATAGGGGGGGGCCCGTATACGCAGTATTTT.

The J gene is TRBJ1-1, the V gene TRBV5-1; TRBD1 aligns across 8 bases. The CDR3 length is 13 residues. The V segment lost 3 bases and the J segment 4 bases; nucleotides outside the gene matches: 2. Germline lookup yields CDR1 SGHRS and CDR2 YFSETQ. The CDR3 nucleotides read TGCGCCAGCAGCTCACAGGGGGTCACTGAAGCTTTCTTT. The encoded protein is CASSSQGVTEAFF.

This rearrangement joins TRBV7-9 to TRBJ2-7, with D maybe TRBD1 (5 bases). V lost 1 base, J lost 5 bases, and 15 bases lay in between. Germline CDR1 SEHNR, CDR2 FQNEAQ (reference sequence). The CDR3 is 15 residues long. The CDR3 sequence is CASSLVEEGVHEQYF. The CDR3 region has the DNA TGTGCCAGCAGCTTAGTAGAGGAAGGGGTCCACGAGCAGTACTTC.

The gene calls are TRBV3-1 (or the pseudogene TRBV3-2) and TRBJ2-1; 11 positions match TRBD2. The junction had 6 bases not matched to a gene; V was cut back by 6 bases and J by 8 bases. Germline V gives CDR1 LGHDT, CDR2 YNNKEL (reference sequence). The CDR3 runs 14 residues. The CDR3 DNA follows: TGTGCCAGCAGAACTAGCGGGAGTTTTTATGAGCAGTTCTTC. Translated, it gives CASRTSGSFYEQFF.

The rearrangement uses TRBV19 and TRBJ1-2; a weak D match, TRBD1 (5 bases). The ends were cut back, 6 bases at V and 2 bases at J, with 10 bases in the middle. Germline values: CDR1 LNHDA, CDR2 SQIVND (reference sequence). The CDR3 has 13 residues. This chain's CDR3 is CASRQDLNYGYTF. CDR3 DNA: TGTGCCAGTAGACAGGACCTAAACTATGGCTACACCTTC.

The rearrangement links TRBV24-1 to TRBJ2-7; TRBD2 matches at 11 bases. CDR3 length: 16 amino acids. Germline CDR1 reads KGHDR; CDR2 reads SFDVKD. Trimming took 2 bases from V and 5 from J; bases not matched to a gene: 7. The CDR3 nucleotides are TGTGCCACCAGTGATTCTTTGGCTAGCGGGAGGAACGAGCAGTACTTC. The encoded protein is CATSDSLASGRNEQYF.

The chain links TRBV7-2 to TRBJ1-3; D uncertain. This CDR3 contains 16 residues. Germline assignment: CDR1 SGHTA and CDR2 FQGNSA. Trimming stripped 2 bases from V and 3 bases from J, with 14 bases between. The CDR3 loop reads CASSLLGPALGNTIYF. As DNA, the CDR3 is TGTGCCAGCAGCTTATTGGGCCCTGCCCTTGGAAACACCATATATTTT.

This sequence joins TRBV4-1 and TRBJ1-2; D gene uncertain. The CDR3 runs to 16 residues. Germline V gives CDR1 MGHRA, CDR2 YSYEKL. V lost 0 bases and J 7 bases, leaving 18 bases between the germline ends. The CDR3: CASSQEPRVGETGYTF. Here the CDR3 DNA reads TGCGCCAGCAGCCAAGAGCCCCGGGTCGGAGAAACTGGCTACACCTTC.

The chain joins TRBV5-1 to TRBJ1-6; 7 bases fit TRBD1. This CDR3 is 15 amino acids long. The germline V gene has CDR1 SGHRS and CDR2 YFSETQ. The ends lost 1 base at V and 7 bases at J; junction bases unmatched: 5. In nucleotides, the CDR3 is TGCGCCAGCAGCTTGCTTGGGACAGACAATTCACCCCTCCACTTT. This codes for CASSLLGTDNSPLHF.

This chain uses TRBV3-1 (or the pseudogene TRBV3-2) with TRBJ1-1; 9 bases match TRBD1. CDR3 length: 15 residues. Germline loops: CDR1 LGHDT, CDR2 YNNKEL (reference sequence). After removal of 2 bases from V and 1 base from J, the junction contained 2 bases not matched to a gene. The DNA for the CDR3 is TGTGCCAGCAGCCAACGGACAGGGGAGAACACTGAAGCTTTCTTT. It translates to CASSQRTGENTEAFF.

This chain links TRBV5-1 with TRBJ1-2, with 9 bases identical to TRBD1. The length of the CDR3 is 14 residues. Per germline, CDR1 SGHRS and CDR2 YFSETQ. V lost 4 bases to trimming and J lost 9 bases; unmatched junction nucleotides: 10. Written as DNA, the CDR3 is TGCGCCAGCAGCCCCAATATCGGACAGGGGAGCTACACCTTC. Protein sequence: CASSPNIGQGSYTF.

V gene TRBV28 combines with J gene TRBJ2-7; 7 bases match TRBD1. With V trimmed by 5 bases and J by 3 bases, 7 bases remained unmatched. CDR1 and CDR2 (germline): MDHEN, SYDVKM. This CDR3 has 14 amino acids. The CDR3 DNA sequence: TGTGCCAGCAGTCCCGGGACAGCTTACTACGAGCAGTACTTC. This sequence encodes CASSPGTAYYEQYF. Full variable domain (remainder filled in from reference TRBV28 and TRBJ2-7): DVKVTQSSRYLVKRTGEKVFLECVQDMDHENMFWYRQDPGLGLRLIYFSYDVKMKEKGDIPEGYSVSREKKERFSLILESASTNQTSMYLCASSPGTAYYEQYFGPGTRLTVT.

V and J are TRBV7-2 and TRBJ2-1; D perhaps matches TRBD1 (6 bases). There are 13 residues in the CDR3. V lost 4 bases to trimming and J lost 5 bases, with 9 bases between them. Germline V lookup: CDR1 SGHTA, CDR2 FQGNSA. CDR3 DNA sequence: TGTGCCAGCAGCTACAACAGGGACAATGAGCAGTTCTTC. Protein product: CASSYNRDNEQFF.

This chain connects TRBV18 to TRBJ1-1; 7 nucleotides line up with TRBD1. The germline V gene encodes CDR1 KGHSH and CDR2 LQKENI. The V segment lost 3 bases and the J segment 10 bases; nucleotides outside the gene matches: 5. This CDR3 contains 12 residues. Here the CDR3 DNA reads TGTGCCAGCTCACCCGACAGGGTCCGAGCTTTCTTT. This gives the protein CASSPDRVRAFF.

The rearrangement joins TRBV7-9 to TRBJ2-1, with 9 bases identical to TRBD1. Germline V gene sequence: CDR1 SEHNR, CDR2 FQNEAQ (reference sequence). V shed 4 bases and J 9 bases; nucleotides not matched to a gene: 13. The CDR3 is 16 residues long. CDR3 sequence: CASSSVLGQGAGEQFF. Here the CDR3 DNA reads TGTGCCAGCAGCTCAGTATTGGGACAGGGCGCGGGTGAGCAGTTCTTC.

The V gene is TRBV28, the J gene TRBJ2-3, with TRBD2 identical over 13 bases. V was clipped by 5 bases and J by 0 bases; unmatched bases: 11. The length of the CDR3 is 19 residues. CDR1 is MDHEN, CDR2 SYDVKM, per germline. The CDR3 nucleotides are TGTGCCAGCAGTCCCCGACTAGCGGGAGGCATCGTCAGCACAGATACGCAGTATTTT. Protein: CASSPRLAGGIVSTDTQYF.

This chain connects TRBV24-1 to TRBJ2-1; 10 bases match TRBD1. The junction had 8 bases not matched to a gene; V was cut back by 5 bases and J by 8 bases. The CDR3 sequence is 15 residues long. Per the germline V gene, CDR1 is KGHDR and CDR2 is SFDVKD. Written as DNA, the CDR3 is TGTGCCACCAGTGTAAGGGGGACAGGGGCCCATGAGCAGTTCTTC. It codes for CATSVRGTGAHEQFF.